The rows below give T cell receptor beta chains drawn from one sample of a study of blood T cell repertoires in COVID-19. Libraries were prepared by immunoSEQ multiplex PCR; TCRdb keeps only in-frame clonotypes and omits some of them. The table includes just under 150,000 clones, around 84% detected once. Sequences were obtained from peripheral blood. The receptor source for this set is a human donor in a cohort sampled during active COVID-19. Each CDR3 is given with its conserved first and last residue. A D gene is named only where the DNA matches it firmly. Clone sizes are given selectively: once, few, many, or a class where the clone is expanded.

DNA: TGTGCCAGCAGCCAAGATCGGTTTACTCAGGGGAAGAGGGCTGAAGCTTTCTTT; CDR3: CASSQDRFTQGKRAEAFF; D: NA; J: TRBJ1-1; size: NA; length: 18; V: TRBV4-2
DNA: TGTGCCAGCAGTGATTTTCGGCAGCCCCAGCATTTT; CDR3: CASSDFRQPQHF; D: NA; J: TRBJ1-5; size: NA; length: 12; V: TRBV6-1
DNA: TGTGCCAGGGCTCAGGGACAAGAGACCCAGTACTTC; CDR3: CARAQGQETQYF; D: NA; J: TRBJ2-5; size: NA; length: 12; V: TRBV2
DNA: TGTGCCAGCAGTCAGTTTGACAGGGTGGGGGAGCAGTACTTC; CDR3: CASSQFDRVGEQYF; D: TRBD1; J: TRBJ2-7; size: NA; length: 14; V: TRBV2
DNA: TGTGCCAGCAGCCTAAAGCGGGAGGGCGGGGCAGATACGCAGTATTTT; CDR3: CASSLKREGGADTQYF; D: TRBD2; J: TRBJ2-3; size: few; length: 16; V: TRBV11-2
DNA: TGCGCCAGCAGCGCCTCGGGACAGATGAGCACCGGGGAGCTGTTTTTT; CDR3: CASSASGQMSTGELFF; D: TRBD1; J: TRBJ2-2; size: NA; length: 16; V: TRBV5-1
DNA: TGTGCCAGCAGTTACTCGATTAGTGATCAGCCCCAGCATTTT; CDR3: CASSYSISDQPQHF; D: NA; J: TRBJ1-5; size: NA; length: 14; V: TRBV6-5
DNA: TGTGCCAGCACCCCGGGACAGGGCATATCACCCCTCCACTTT; CDR3: CASTPGQGISPLHF; D: TRBD1; J: TRBJ1-6; size: NA; length: 14; V: TRBV6-5
DNA: TGTGCCAGCACCCAAACAGGGGGCGCGGGCTACACCTTC; CDR3: CASTQTGGAGYTF; D: TRBD1; J: TRBJ1-2; size: NA; length: 13; V: TRBV27
DNA: TGCGCCAGCAGCTTGCCGGGACAGCAAGAGACCCAGTACTTC; CDR3: CASSLPGQQETQYF; D: TRBD1; J: TRBJ2-5; size: NA; length: 14; V: TRBV5-1
DNA: TGTGCCAGCAGCCAAGGATCTAGCTACAATGAGCAGTTCTTC; CDR3: CASSQGSSYNEQFF; D: NA; J: TRBJ2-1; size: NA; length: 14; V: TRBV4-2
DNA: TGTGCCAGCAGCTTATCAGAAAGAGGATGGGCTAGCGGGGGCAGGACCTACGAGCAGTACTTC; CDR3: CASSLSERGWASGGRTYEQYF; D: TRBD2; J: TRBJ2-7; size: NA; length: 21; V: TRBV7-8
DNA: TGCGCCAGCAGTGAAGAGACACCTTTCATGAACACTGAAGCTTTCTTT; CDR3: CASSEETPFMNTEAFF; D: NA; J: TRBJ1-1; size: NA; length: 16; V: TRBV10-1
DNA: TGTGCCAGCAGCGCGTCTAGCGGGGGGCAGTATTTT; CDR3: CASSASSGGQYF; D: TRBD2; J: TRBJ2-3; size: NA; length: 12; V: TRBV11-1
DNA: TGTGCCAGCAGTGGAGGTCTGACAGGGAGTGGGGGCGGCACTGAAGCTTTCTTT; CDR3: CASSGGLTGSGGGTEAFF; D: TRBD1; J: TRBJ1-1; size: NA; length: 18; V: TRBV2
DNA: TGCGCCAGCAGCCAAGGCCGACTTGGACAAGAGACCCAGTACTTC; CDR3: CASSQGRLGQETQYF; D: NA; J: TRBJ2-5; size: few; length: 15; V: TRBV4-1
DNA: TGTGCCAGCACCCCACCTAGCGGGGGTACTTACGAGCAGTACTTC; CDR3: CASTPPSGGTYEQYF; D: TRBD2; J: TRBJ2-7; size: once; length: 15; V: TRBV6-5
DNA: TGCAGTGCTAGTGGGCTAGCGGGAGACCTATACACAGATACGCAGTATTTT; CDR3: CSASGLAGDLYTDTQYF; D: TRBD2; J: TRBJ2-3; size: NA; length: 17; V: TRBV20-1
DNA: TGTGCCAGCAGTTACCTCGGTGGCACCGGGGAGCTGTTTTTT; CDR3: CASSYLGGTGELFF; D: NA; J: TRBJ2-2; size: few; length: 14; V: TRBV6-5
DNA: TGTGCCAGCAGCCCCGGGAGATTTGGAAACATTCAGTACTTC; CDR3: CASSPGRFGNIQYF; D: NA; J: TRBJ2-4; size: once; length: 14; V: TRBV7-8
DNA: TGTGCCAGCACCTTGGGGGGAACCAGCTCCTACGAGCAGTACTTC; CDR3: CASTLGGTSSYEQYF; D: NA; J: TRBJ2-7; size: NA; length: 15; V: TRBV28
DNA: TGTGCCAGCAGTGATGGGGGGTGGGATGAGCAGTACTTC; CDR3: CASSDGGWDEQYF; D: NA; J: TRBJ2-7; size: NA; length: 13; V: TRBV2
DNA: TGTGCCAGCAGCCAAGATCGGACTAGCGGGGCGAGCTCCTACGAGCAGTACTTC; CDR3: CASSQDRTSGASSYEQYF; D: TRBD2; J: TRBJ2-7; size: NA; length: 18; V: TRBV3-1/TRBV3-2
DNA: TGTGCCAGCAGCCCCTCGGGGGGTCGGTACACCGGGGAGCTGTTTTTT; CDR3: CASSPSGGRYTGELFF; D: TRBD2; J: TRBJ2-2; size: NA; length: 16; V: TRBV7-8
DNA: TGCGCCAGCAGCCCCGGACGGGGTGGACAAGAGACCCAGTACTTC; CDR3: CASSPGRGGQETQYF; D: NA; J: TRBJ2-5; size: NA; length: 15; V: TRBV5-1
DNA: TGTGCCAGCAGTTTCCCGCGGAACACTGAAGCTTTCTTT; CDR3: CASSFPRNTEAFF; D: NA; J: TRBJ1-1; size: NA; length: 13; V: TRBV28
DNA: TGTGCCAGCAGCTTAGCGCCGACGGGTGTGGAGACCCAGTACTTC; CDR3: CASSLAPTGVETQYF; D: NA; J: TRBJ2-5; size: NA; length: 15; V: TRBV7-9
DNA: TGTGCCAGCAGCTTACACGGGACTAGCATGTACGAGCAGTACTTC; CDR3: CASSLHGTSMYEQYF; D: TRBD2; J: TRBJ2-7; size: NA; length: 15; V: TRBV7-2
DNA: TGTGCCAGCAGTGAAGTAGGCAGGGGTGACACCGGGGAGCTGTTTTTT; CDR3: CASSEVGRGDTGELFF; D: NA; J: TRBJ2-2; size: NA; length: 16; V: TRBV6-1
DNA: TGTGCCAGCAGCTTAGTGGCGGGGCGGACTGAAGCTTTCTTT; CDR3: CASSLVAGRTEAFF; D: NA; J: TRBJ1-1; size: NA; length: 14; V: TRBV11-1
DNA: TGTGCCAGTAGCCTCGGACAGGCCTATGGCTACACCTTC; CDR3: CASSLGQAYGYTF; D: TRBD1; J: TRBJ1-2; size: NA; length: 13; V: TRBV19
DNA: TGTGCCAGCAGCAGCTTAACGCGGGGGGCCCACCAAGAGACCCAGTACTTC; CDR3: CASSSLTRGAHQETQYF; D: TRBD2; J: TRBJ2-5; size: NA; length: 17; V: TRBV5-6
DNA: TGTGCCAGCAGTACACCTAGCACAGATACGCAGTATTTT; CDR3: CASSTPSTDTQYF; D: NA; J: TRBJ2-3; size: NA; length: 13; V: TRBV28
DNA: TGTGCCAGCAGTTACGCAGGGTCAAAGTCCTACGAGCAGTACTTC; CDR3: CASSYAGSKSYEQYF; D: NA; J: TRBJ2-7; size: NA; length: 15; V: TRBV6-5
DNA: TGTGCCAGCAGCGTCCGATCCTCCGGGACAGTCGTTTCACCCCTCCACTTT; CDR3: CASSVRSSGTVVSPLHF; D: TRBD1; J: TRBJ1-6; size: NA; length: 17; V: TRBV9
DNA: TGTGCCAGCAGCACCTCCGGGGGGGACGGAAACACCATATATTTT; CDR3: CASSTSGGDGNTIYF; D: NA; J: TRBJ1-3; size: NA; length: 15; V: TRBV6-7
DNA: TGTGCCACCAGTGATTCCGGGACAGGGGCCGAGACCCAGTACTTC; CDR3: CATSDSGTGAETQYF; D: TRBD1; J: TRBJ2-5; size: NA; length: 15; V: TRBV24-1
DNA: TGTGCCAGCAGTCCCGGACTGCTTCGGAATACGCAGTATTTT; CDR3: CASSPGLLRNTQYF; D: NA; J: TRBJ2-3; size: NA; length: 14; V: TRBV6-5
DNA: TGTGCCAGTAGTGACAGACAGTGGCAGGATTGGGGCAATGAGCAGTTCTTC; CDR3: CASSDRQWQDWGNEQFF; D: NA; J: TRBJ2-1; size: few; length: 17; V: TRBV19
DNA: TGTGCCAGCATTATAGGGGGAGGGGACACTGAAGCTTTCTTT; CDR3: CASIIGGGDTEAFF; D: NA; J: TRBJ1-1; size: NA; length: 14; V: TRBV6-5
DNA: TGTGCCAGCAGCCAGCCTGTGGGCCCTGGAAACACCATATATTTT; CDR3: CASSQPVGPGNTIYF; D: NA; J: TRBJ1-3; size: NA; length: 15; V: TRBV3-1/TRBV3-2
DNA: TGTGCCAGCAGCTTAAGGGGGGGCAGCGGCGAGCAGTACTTC; CDR3: CASSLRGGSGEQYF; D: NA; J: TRBJ2-7; size: NA; length: 14; V: TRBV5-6
DNA: TGTGCCAGCAGCCTCGGACAGGGGGCCTTCGAGACCCAGTACTTC; CDR3: CASSLGQGAFETQYF; D: TRBD1; J: TRBJ2-5; size: NA; length: 15; V: TRBV3-1/TRBV3-2
DNA: TGTGCCAGCAGCGTAGCCGGGACAGGGGATGAAAAACTGTTTTTT; CDR3: CASSVAGTGDEKLFF; D: TRBD1; J: TRBJ1-4; size: NA; length: 15; V: TRBV9
DNA: TGTGCTAGCAGCTTAAGGCGGGACAGAGACAATCAGCCCCAGCATTTT; CDR3: CASSLRRDRDNQPQHF; D: TRBD1; J: TRBJ1-5; size: NA; length: 16; V: TRBV7-7
DNA: TGTGCCAGCAGCTTCTCAGGGAACGAGCAGTACTTC; CDR3: CASSFSGNEQYF; D: NA; J: TRBJ2-7; size: NA; length: 12; V: TRBV5-4
DNA: TGTGCCAGCAGCCAAGGAGACAGGGGCGATAATGAAAAACTGTTTTTT; CDR3: CASSQGDRGDNEKLFF; D: TRBD1; J: TRBJ1-4; size: NA; length: 16; V: TRBV4-2